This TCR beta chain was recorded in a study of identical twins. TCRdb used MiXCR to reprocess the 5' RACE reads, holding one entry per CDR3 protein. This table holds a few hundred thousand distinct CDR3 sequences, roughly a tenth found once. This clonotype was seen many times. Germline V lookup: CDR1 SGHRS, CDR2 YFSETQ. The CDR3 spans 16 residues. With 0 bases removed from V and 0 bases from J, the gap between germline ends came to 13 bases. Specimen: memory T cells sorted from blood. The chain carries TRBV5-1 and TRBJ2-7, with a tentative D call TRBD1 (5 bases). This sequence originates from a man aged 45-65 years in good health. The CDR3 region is CASSLAGSVSSYEQYF. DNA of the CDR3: TGCGCCAGCAGCTTGGCAGGGTCGGTTAGCTCCTACGAGCAGTACTTC.